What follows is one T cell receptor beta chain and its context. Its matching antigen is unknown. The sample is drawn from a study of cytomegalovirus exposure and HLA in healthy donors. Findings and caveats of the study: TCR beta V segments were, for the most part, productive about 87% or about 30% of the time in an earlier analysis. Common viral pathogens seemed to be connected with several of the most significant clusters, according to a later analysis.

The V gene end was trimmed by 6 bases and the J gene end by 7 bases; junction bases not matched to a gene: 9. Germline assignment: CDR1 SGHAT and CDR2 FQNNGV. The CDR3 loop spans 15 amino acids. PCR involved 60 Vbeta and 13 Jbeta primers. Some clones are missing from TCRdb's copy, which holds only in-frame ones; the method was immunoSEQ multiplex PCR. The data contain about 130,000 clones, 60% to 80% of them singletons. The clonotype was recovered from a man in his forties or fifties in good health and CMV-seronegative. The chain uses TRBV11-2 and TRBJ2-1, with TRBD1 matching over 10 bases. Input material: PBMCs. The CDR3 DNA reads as TGTGCCAGCAGTTATACCGGGACAGGGGTGAATGAGCAGTTCTTC. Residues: CASSYTGTGVNEQFF.